This entry describes one T cell receptor beta chain. This sample stems from a study of Ad26.COV2.S vaccination and SARS-CoV-2 variants. V lost 2 bases and J lost 2, with 13 bases in between. Looked up from germline, CDR1 is SGHAT and CDR2 is FQDESV (reference sequence). The CDR3 is 15 amino acids. Treatment given: around 19 received Ad26.COV2.S at low or high dose, single or two shots; 5 received placebo; per-sample allocation not given. Collection of samples fell on day 63 after the first vaccine or placebo injection. This table comes from immunoSEQ multiplex PCR, and its TCRdb copy is limited to in-frame clones, with some not included. The repertoire holds 350,000 to 500,000 clones, around 91% seen once, with about 4.5% in the top ten.

J is TRBJ2-7 and V is TRBV11-1; D not certain. The sample consisted of peripheral blood, taken in a trial of Ad26.COV2.S vaccine versus placebo. This TCR came from a person aged 18-60 years who received the Ad26.COV2.S COVID-19 vaccine or a placebo. The CDR3 is CASSLSGQPTYEQYF. CDR3 DNA sequence: TGTGCCAGCAGCTTAAGTGGGCAACCAACCTACGAGCAGTACTTC.